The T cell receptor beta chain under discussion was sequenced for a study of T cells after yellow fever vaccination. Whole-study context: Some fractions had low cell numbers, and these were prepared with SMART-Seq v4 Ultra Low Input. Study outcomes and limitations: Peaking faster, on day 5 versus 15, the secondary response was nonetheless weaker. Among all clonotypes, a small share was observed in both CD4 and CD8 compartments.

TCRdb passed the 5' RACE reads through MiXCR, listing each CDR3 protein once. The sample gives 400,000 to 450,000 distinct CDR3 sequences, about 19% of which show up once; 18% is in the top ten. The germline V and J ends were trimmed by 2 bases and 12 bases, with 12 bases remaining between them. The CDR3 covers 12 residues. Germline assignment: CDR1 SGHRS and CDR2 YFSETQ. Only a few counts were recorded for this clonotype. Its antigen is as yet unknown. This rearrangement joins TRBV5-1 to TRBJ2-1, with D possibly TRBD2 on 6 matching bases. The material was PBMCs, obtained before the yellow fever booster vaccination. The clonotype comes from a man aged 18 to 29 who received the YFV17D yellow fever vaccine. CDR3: CASSLGGDGQFF. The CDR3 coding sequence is TGCGCCAGCAGCTTAGGCGGGGATGGGCAGTTCTTC.